A selection of T cell receptor beta chains follows, all from one sample in a study of CXCR3-negative and CXCR3-positive naive CD8 T cells. TCRdb processed the 5' RACE reads again and assigns one entry to each CDR3 protein, with no DNA. Seen in this sample are about 85,000 distinct CDR3 sequences; the ten most common clones hold approximately 0.82%. Sequenced sample: naive CXCR3+ CD8+ T cells from blood. All receptors come from a human donor in good health. Some clones in this sample may be carry-over from other donors' samples. Each CDR3 is given with its conserved first and last residue.

>13|TRBV20-1|TRBJ1-2
CSARDHTDYGYTF
>18|TRBV14|TRBJ2-3
CASSQSLTGSVSTDTQYF
>13|TRBV25-1|TRBJ1-5
CASSSHSNQPQHF
>13|TRBV4-3|TRBJ2-7
CASSPNLPGEQYF
>17|TRBV4-1|TRBJ2-1
CASSQALAGGYRDEQFF
>17|TRBV7-3|TRBJ2-2
CASSLIGGQGESGELFF
>13|TRBV28|TRBJ1-1
CASSLAGWTEAFF
>16|TRBV7-8|TRBJ1-5
CASSLTGAGGTQPQHF
>15|TRBV28|TRBJ2-1
CASSWEASGEYEQFF
>15|TRBV12-3/TRBV12-4|TRBJ2-7
CASSSYAAATYEQYF
>13|TRBV28|TRBJ2-7
CASTPGAYCEQYF
>14|TRBV6-5|TRBJ2-7
CASTGGRETYEQYF
>18|TRBV7-8|TRBJ2-2
CASSSDRDFRVPTGELFF
>13|TRBV20-1|TRBJ2-5
CSATLEEGETQYF
>12|TRBV29-1|TRBJ1-1
CSVETVATEAFF
>16|TRBV6-5|TRBJ2-3
CASSEGRGLVADTQYF
>16|TRBV21-1|TRBJ2-7
CASSKSGASEAYEQYF
>16|TRBV28|TRBJ2-7
CASSLLGELISYEQYF